These T cell receptor beta chains were read from a single sample in a study of T cell repertoires in cytomegalovirus infection. A single record per CDR3 protein comes from TCRdb applying MiXCR to the reads. The sample has roughly 100,000 distinct CDR3 sequences; 16% are singletons. The specimen was PBMCs. These receptors were taken from a human donor in good health (CMV status not recorded). Some clones in this sample may be carry-over from other donors' samples. Both conserved end residues are part of each CDR3. The order of the fields is D gene, V gene, J gene, clone size, CDR3 DNA, CDR3 protein. D genes are given only for firm matches. Only some rows state a clone size, as once, few, many or a class for expanded clones.

D gene: -; V gene: TRBV7-8; J gene: TRBJ1-1; clone size: few; CDR3 DNA: TGTGCCAGCAGCTTTCTAAGGGGCAGCACTGAAGCTTTCTTT; CDR3 protein: CASSFLRGSTEAFF
D gene: -; V gene: TRBV14; J gene: TRBJ2-3; clone size: -; CDR3 DNA: TGTGCCAGCAGCCCCCTCGGGGGTAGTTCGCAGTATTTT; CDR3 protein: CASSPLGGSSQYF
D gene: -; V gene: TRBV2; J gene: TRBJ1-5; clone size: -; CDR3 DNA: TGTGCCAGCAGTGCCCAGGAAGTTCAGCCCCAGCATTTT; CDR3 protein: CASSAQEVQPQHF
D gene: -; V gene: TRBV3-1; J gene: TRBJ2-6; clone size: many; CDR3 DNA: TGTGCCAGCAGCTCCAGCCACCTTAATAGTGCAGCCGCAGGGTACTCTGGGGCCAACGTCCTGACTTTC; CDR3 protein: CASSSSHLNSAAAGYSGANVLTF
D gene: TRBD1; V gene: TRBV12-3/TRBV12-4; J gene: TRBJ1-2; clone size: -; CDR3 DNA: TGTGCCAGCAGGGCCGGGACAGGGAACTATGGCTACACCTTC; CDR3 protein: CASRAGTGNYGYTF
D gene: -; V gene: TRBV19; J gene: TRBJ2-2; clone size: -; CDR3 DNA: TGTGCCAGTCAGGGTACCGGGGAGCTGTTTTTT; CDR3 protein: CASQGTGELFF
D gene: -; V gene: TRBV7-2; J gene: TRBJ1-2; clone size: few; CDR3 DNA: TGTGCCAGCAGCTTAAATCATGGGCTAGGGATTATAACCTTC; CDR3 protein: CASSLNHGLGIITF
D gene: TRBD1; V gene: TRBV29-1; J gene: TRBJ2-7; clone size: few; CDR3 DNA: TGCAGCTATACAGGGGGCGCAGGGGCCTCCTACGAGCAGTACTTC; CDR3 protein: CSYTGGAGASYEQYF
D gene: -; V gene: TRBV28; J gene: TRBJ1-2; clone size: -; CDR3 DNA: TGTGCCAGCAGTTCTGGGAGGGAGGGCTACACCTTC; CDR3 protein: CASSSGREGYTF
D gene: TRBD1; V gene: TRBV7-2; J gene: TRBJ2-1; clone size: many; CDR3 DNA: TGTGCCAGCAGCTTAAGGATGGGGACAGGGGAGTTCTTC; CDR3 protein: CASSLRMGTGEFF
D gene: TRBD1; V gene: TRBV6-2/TRBV6-3; J gene: TRBJ2-7; clone size: many; CDR3 DNA: TGTGCCAGCAGTTCTACAGGGGTAAAATCCTACGAGCAGTACTTC; CDR3 protein: CASSSTGVKSYEQYF
D gene: -; V gene: TRBV7-8; J gene: TRBJ1-1; clone size: -; CDR3 DNA: TGTGCCAGCAGCTTAGCTTGGCGGACTGATGCTTTCTTT; CDR3 protein: CASSLAWRTDAFF
D gene: TRBD1; V gene: TRBV28; J gene: TRBJ1-4; clone size: few; CDR3 DNA: TGTGCCAGCAGCCAGACAGGGGGAGGTGAAAAACTGTTTTTT; CDR3 protein: CASSQTGGGEKLFF
D gene: -; V gene: TRBV10-3; J gene: TRBJ2-5; clone size: -; CDR3 DNA: TGTGCCATCAGTGAGTCGACCAGGGAAGAGACCCAGTACTTC; CDR3 protein: CAISESTREETQYF
D gene: TRBD1; V gene: TRBV10-3; J gene: TRBJ2-1; clone size: few; CDR3 DNA: TGTGCCATCAGCGCCCCGGGACAGGGAAACAATGAGCAGTTCTTC; CDR3 protein: CAISAPGQGNNEQFF
D gene: TRBD2; V gene: TRBV7-2; J gene: TRBJ2-1; clone size: many; CDR3 DNA: TGTGCCAGCAGCTCTCAGCGGGGGCGATACAATGAGCAGTTCTTC; CDR3 protein: CASSSQRGRYNEQFF
D gene: -; V gene: TRBV18; J gene: TRBJ1-1; clone size: few; CDR3 DNA: TGTGCCAGCTCACCCAGGCAGGGAGTCACTGAAGCTTTCTTT; CDR3 protein: CASSPRQGVTEAFF
D gene: TRBD2; V gene: TRBV6-2/TRBV6-3; J gene: TRBJ2-2; clone size: -; CDR3 DNA: TGTGCCAGCAGTTACTCGAGGCTAGCGGGGATCGAAGCCGGGGAGCTGTATTTT; CDR3 protein: CASSYSRLAGIEAGELYF
D gene: -; V gene: TRBV7-2; J gene: TRBJ1-1; clone size: medium-sized; CDR3 DNA: TGTGCCAGCAGCTTAGTGATAAACACTGAAGCTTTCTTT; CDR3 protein: CASSLVINTEAFF
D gene: -; V gene: TRBV7-2; J gene: TRBJ1-3; clone size: many; CDR3 DNA: TGTGCCAGCAGCCAACCCCAGGGGAACTCTGGAAACACCATATATTTT; CDR3 protein: CASSQPQGNSGNTIYF
D gene: TRBD1; V gene: TRBV12-3/TRBV12-4; J gene: TRBJ2-2; clone size: few; CDR3 DNA: TGTGCCAGCACCCCTGGGACAGGGACGAACACCGGGGAGCTGTTTTTT; CDR3 protein: CASTPGTGTNTGELFF
D gene: -; V gene: TRBV12-3/TRBV12-4; J gene: TRBJ1-5; clone size: -; CDR3 DNA: TGTGCCAGCAGTTTTCGGGGGGGTGGTAATCAGCCCCAGCATTTT; CDR3 protein: CASSFRGGGNQPQHF
D gene: -; V gene: TRBV24-1; J gene: TRBJ2-1; clone size: few; CDR3 DNA: TGTGCCACCAGCGGGGAACCCTCCTACAATGAGCAGTTCTTC; CDR3 protein: CATSGEPSYNEQFF